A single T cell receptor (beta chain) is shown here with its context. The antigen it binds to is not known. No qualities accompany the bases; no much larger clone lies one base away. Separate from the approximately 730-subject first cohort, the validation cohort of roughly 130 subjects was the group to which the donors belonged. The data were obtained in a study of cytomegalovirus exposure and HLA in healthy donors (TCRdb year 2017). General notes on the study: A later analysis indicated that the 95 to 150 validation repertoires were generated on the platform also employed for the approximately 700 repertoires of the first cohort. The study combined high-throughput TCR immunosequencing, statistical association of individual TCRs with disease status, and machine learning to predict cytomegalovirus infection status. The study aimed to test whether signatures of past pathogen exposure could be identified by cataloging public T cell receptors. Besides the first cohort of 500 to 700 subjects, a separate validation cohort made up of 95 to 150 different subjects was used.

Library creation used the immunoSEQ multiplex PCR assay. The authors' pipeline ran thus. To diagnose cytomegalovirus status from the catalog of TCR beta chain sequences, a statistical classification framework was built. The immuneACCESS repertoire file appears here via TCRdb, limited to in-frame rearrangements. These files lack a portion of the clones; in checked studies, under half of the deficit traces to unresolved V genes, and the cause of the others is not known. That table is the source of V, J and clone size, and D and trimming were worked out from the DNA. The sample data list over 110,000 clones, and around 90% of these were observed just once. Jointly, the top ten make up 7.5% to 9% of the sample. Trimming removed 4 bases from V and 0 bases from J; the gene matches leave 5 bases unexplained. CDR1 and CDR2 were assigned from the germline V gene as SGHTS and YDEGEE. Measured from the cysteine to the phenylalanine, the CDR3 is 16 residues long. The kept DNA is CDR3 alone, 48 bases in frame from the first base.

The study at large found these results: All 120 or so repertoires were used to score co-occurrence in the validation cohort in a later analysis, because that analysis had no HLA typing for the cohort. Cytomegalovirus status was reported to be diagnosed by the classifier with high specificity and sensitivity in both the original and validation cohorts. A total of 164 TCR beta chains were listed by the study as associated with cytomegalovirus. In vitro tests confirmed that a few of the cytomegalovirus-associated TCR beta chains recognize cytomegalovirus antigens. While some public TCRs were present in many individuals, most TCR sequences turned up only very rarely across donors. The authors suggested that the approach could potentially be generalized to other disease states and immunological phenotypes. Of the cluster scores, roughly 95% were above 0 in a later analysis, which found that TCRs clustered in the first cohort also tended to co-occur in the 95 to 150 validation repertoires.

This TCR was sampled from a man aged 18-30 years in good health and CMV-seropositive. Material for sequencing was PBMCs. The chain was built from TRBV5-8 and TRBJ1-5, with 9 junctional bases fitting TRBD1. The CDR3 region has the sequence CASSQRTGVSNQPQHF. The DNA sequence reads TGTGCCAGCAGCCAGAGGACAGGGGTTAGCAATCAGCCCCAGCATTTT.